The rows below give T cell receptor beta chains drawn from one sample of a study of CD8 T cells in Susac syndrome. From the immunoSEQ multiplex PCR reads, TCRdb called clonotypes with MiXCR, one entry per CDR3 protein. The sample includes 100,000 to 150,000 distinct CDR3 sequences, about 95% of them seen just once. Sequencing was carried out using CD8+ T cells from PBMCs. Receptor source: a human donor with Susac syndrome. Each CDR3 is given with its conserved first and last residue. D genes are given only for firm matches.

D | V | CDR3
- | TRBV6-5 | CASSLAYEQFF
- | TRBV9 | CASSVGGVGTGELFF
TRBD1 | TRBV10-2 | CASSEMGTGGGYTF
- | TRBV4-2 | CASSQGFRTIDEQFF
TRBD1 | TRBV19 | CASSAGTGSYEQYF
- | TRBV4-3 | CASSQDYAPRLVSYEQYF
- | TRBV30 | CAWSVLGGTDTQYF
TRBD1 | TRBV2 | CASSEARRTGGLRAKNIQYF
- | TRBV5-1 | CASSLLVLGPNYGYTF
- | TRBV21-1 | CASSVPGHLYEQYF
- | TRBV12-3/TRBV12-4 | CASSSRDDWDEKLFF
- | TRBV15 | CATRGHSKGETQYF
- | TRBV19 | CASSIGGIGYNEQFF
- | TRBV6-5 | CASSYSGEGGGYTF
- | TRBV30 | CAAEGVGYGYTF
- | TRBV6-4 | CASSPRDGTDTQYF
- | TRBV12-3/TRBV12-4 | CASSHYRQSNSPLHF
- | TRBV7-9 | CASSDDRNTEAFF
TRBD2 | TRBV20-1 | CSARAAAGGNGNEQFF
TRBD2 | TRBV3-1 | CASSQLLAGGMETQYF
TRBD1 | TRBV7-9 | CASSDYRGEGYTF
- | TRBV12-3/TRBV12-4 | CATTRGSSYEQYF
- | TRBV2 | CASTEGSTDTQYF
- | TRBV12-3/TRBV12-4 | CASSRRNTEAFF
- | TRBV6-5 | CASSYSRPEYSGNTIYF
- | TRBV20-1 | CSARVGNTEAFF
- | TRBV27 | CASSYGLGNQPQHF
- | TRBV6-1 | CASSDTDEELELTDTQYF
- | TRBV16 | CASSQGVSEAFF
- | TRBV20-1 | CSARDQGGSYEQYF
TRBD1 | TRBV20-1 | CSADAGTGLARETQYF
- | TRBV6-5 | CASSYRASKNTEAFF
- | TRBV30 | CAWSARDGFTEAFF
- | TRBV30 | CASHSGSSYEQYF
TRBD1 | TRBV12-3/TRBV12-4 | CASSGQVRETQYF
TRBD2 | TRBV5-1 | CASSSGLAGVGELFF
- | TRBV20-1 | CSATARGLKLAKNIQYF
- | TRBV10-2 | CATGRGYRDTQYF
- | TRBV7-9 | CASSLPGAATNEKLFF
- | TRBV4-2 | CASSQDIGGAETQYF
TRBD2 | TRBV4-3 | CASSQDFSGRVNEQFF
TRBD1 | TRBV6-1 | CASSETGGQETQYF
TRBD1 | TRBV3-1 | CASSPRQGEDGYTF
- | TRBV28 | CASSLTTSYNEQFF
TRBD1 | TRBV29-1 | CSAGDRGVLGNQPQHF
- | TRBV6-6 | CASSYGGRDNEKLFF